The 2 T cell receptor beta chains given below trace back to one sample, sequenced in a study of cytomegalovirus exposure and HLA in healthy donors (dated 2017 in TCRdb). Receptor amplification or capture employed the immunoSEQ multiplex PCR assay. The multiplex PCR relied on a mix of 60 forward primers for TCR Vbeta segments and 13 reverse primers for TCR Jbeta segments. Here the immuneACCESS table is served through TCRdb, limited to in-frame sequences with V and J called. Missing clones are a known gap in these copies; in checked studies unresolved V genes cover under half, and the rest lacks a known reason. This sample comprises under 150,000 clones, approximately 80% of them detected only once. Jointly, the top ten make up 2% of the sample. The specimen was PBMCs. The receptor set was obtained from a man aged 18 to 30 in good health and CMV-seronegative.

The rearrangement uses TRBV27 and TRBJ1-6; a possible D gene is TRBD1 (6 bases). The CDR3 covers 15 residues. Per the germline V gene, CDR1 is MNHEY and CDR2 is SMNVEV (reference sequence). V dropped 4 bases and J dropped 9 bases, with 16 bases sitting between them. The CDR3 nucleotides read TGTGCCAGCAGTTCCCAAGGGGGGGTTAGTTCACCCCTCCACTTT. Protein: CASSSQGGVSSPLHF.

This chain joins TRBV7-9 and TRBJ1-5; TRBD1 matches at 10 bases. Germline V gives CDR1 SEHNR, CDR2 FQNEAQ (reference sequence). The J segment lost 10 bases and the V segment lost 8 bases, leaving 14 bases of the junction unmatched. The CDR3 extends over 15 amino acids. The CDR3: CASQRTGGTPSPQHF. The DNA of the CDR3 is TGTGCCAGCCAGAGGACAGGGGGGACTCCCAGCCCCCAGCATTTT.